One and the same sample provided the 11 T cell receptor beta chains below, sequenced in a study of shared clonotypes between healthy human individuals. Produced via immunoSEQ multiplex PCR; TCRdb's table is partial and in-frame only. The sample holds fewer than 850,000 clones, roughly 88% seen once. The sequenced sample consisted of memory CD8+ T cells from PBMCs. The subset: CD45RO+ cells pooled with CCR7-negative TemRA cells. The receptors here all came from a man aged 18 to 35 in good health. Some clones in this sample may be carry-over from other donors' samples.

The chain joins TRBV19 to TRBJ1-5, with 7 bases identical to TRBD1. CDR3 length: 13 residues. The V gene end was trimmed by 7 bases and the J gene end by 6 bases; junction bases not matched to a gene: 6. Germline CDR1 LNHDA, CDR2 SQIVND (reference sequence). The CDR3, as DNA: TGTGCCAGTACCGACAGGGACGGTCAGCCCCAGCATTTT. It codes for CASTDRDGQPQHF.

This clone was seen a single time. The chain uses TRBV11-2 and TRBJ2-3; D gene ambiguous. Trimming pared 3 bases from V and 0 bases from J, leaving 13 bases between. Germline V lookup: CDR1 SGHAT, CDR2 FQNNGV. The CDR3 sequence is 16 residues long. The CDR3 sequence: CASSLGYGPSTDTQYF. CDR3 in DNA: TGTGCCAGCAGCTTGGGGTATGGACCTAGCACAGATACGCAGTATTTT. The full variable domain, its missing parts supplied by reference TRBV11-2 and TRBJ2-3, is EAGVAQSPRYKIIEKRQSVAFWCNPISGHATLYWYQQILGQGPKLLIQFQNNGVVDDSQLPKDRFSAERLKGVDSTLKIQPAKLEDSAVYLCASSLGYGPSTDTQYFGPGTRLTVL.

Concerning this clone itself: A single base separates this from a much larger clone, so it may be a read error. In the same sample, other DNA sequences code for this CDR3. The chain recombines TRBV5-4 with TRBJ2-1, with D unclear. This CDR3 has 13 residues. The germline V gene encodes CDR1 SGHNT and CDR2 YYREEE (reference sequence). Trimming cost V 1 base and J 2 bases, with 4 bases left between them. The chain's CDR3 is CASSLRAYNEQFF. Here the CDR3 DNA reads TGTGCCAGCAGCTTGCGCGCCTACAATGAGCAGTTCTTC.

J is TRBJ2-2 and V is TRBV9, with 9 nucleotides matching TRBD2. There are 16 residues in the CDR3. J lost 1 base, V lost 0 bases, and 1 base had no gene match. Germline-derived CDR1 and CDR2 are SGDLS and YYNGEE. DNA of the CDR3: TGTGCCAGCAGCGTAGAGACTAGCGGGAACACCGGGGAGCTGTTTTTT. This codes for CASSVETSGNTGELFF. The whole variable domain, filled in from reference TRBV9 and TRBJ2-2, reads DSGVTQTPKHLITATGQRVTLRCSPRSGDLSVYWYQQSLDQGLQFLIQYYNGEERAKGNILERFSAQQFPDLHSELNLSSLELGDSALYFCASSVETSGNTGELFFGEGSRLTVL.

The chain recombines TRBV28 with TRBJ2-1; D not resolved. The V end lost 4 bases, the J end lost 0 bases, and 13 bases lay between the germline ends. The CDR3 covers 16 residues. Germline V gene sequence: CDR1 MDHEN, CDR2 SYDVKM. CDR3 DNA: TGTGCCAGCAGTTCCCCCTCAGAGAGCTCCTACAATGAGCAGTTCTTC. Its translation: CASSSPSESSYNEQFF.

The CDR3 DNA sequence: TGTGCCTGGAGTGTAAACAGGGGCCATGAGCAGTTCTTC. It codes for CAWSVNRGHEQFF. The chain employs TRBV30 and TRBJ2-1, with TRBD1 matching over 7 bases. CDR1 and CDR2 (germline): GTSNPN, SVGIG (reference sequence). The length of the CDR3 is 13 residues. Trimming cost V 0 bases and J 8 bases; bases outside gene matches: 4.

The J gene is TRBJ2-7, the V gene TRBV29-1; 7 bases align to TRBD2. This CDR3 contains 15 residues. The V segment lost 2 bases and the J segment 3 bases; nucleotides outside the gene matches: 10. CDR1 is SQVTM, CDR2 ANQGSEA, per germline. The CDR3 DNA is TGCAGCGTTGAATTCCCGGCGGGAGCAAGCTACGAGCAGTACTTC. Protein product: CSVEFPAGASYEQYF.

The CDR3 loop is CASSQGTSNTGELFF. The CDR3 DNA is TGCGCCAGCAGCCAAGGCACTTCAAACACCGGGGAGCTGTTTTTT. V is TRBV4-1 and J is TRBJ2-2; D is undetermined. Germline lookup yields CDR1 MGHRA and CDR2 YSYEKL. Deletions cut 1 base from V and 2 bases from J, with 8 bases between. The CDR3 sequence is 15 residues long.

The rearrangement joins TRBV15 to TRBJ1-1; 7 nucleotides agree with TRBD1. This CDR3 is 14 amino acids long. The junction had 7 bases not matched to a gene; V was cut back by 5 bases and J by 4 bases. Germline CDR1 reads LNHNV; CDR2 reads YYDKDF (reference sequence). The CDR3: CATSARQGFTEAFF. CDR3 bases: TGTGCCACCAGCGCTCGACAGGGATTCACTGAAGCTTTCTTT.

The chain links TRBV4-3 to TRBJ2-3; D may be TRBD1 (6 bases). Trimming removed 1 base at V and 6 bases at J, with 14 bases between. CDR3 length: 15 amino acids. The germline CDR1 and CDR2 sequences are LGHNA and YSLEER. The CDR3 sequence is CASSQAGDGHDTQYF. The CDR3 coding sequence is TGCGCCAGCAGCCAAGCAGGGGACGGTCATGATACGCAGTATTTT.

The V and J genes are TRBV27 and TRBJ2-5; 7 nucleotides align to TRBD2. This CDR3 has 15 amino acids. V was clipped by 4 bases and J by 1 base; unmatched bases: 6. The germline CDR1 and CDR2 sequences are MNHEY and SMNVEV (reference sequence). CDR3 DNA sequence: TGTGCCAGCAGTTCCCCAGGGAGGGGCCAAGAGACCCAGTACTTC. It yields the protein CASSSPGRGQETQYF.